These 8 T cell receptor beta chains share one sample of origin, sequenced in a study of T-cell reconstitution after alpha-beta-depleted transplantation in children. For TCRbeta, the library was prepared with unique molecular identifiers. TCRdb fed the PCR reads into MiXCR, producing one record per CDR3 protein. The sample lists almost 500,000 distinct CDR3 sequences; around an eighth were seen once. The sample was PBMCs from the stem cell graft donor, taken from the stem cell graft. The receptors were sampled from a human donor who donated a stem cell graft to a child with combined immunodeficiency.

This clonotype was seen a handful of times. The chain links TRBV4-3 to TRBJ2-4; D might be TRBD2 (5 bases). The CDR3 runs to 15 residues. Deletions cut 3 bases from V and 6 bases from J, with 15 bases between. Germline V gene lookup returns CDR1 LGHNA and CDR2 YSLEER. The CDR3 is CASSHDRDSRNIQYF. The CDR3 nucleotides are TGCGCCAGCAGCCACGACCGGGATAGCAGAAACATTCAGTACTTC.

The chain has TRBV20-1 and TRBJ2-3; 7 positions agree with TRBD1. Germline CDR1 and CDR2: DFQATT and SNEGSKA (reference sequence). V lost 5 bases and J lost 6; bases outside the gene matches: 2. CDR3 size: 11 residues. CDR3 coding DNA: TGCAGTGCTGACAGGGCCGATACGCAGTATTTT. Translating it yields CSADRADTQYF.

This clonotype showed up many times. V gene TRBV4-2 combines with J gene TRBJ1-1; D not resolved. The length of the CDR3 is 14 residues. The germline V gene has CDR1 LGHNA and CDR2 YNFKEQ. V was trimmed by 5 bases and J by 2 bases, leaving 12 bases between them. This CDR3 reads CASSAPSTNTEAFF. The CDR3 bases are TGTGCCAGCAGCGCACCATCAACAAACACTGAAGCTTTCTTT.

The chain links TRBV7-2 to TRBJ1-1; the D is unclear. Germline V CDR1 and CDR2: SGHTA, FQGNSA. V was trimmed by 6 bases and J by 4 bases, leaving 9 bases between them. The CDR3 spans 12 residues. In DNA form, the CDR3 reads TGTGCCAGCAGTCGAACATCCACTGAAGCTTTCTTT. Translated: CASSRTSTEAFF.

This rearrangement joins TRBV20-1 to TRBJ2-3; TRBD2 matches 11 bases. V shed 0 bases and J 4 bases; nucleotides not matched to a gene: 6. The CDR3 runs to 16 residues. Germline V gene lookup returns CDR1 DFQATT and CDR2 SNEGSKA (reference sequence). CDR3 nucleotides: TGCAGTGCTAGAGATCGTCTAGCGGGAGGCTCAGATACGCAGTATTTT. Translated: CSARDRLAGGSDTQYF.

This sequence joins TRBV4-3 and TRBJ2-3, with D possibly matching TRBD2 (6 bases). Germline CDR1 is LGHNA and CDR2 is YSLEER. The CDR3 consists of 18 residues. With 3 bases removed from V and 3 bases from J, the gap between germline ends came to 22 bases. The CDR3 protein is CASSQTHGRGSRTDTQYF. DNA for the CDR3: TGCGCCAGCAGCCAGACCCATGGACGGGGGTCGCGGACAGATACGCAGTATTTT.

This clonotype showed up many times. The chain uses TRBV10-3 and TRBJ1-1, with 8 bases aligning to TRBD1. CDR1 is ENHRY, CDR2 SYGVKD, per germline. This CDR3 contains 14 residues. V dropped 0 bases and J dropped 5; count of bases not matched to a gene: 2. This CDR3 reads CAISESRGRTEAFF. CDR3 bases: TGTGCCATCAGTGAGTCCAGGGGGCGAACTGAAGCTTTCTTT.

This clonotype was counted at least ten times. The chain links TRBV12-3 or TRBV12-4 to TRBJ2-3; D not certain. The V end lost 2 bases, the J end lost 1 base, and 7 bases lay between the germline ends. CDR3 length: 14 amino acids. This CDR3 reads CASSLKARTDTQYF. CDR3 in DNA: TGTGCCAGCAGTTTAAAGGCCCGCACAGATACGCAGTATTTT.